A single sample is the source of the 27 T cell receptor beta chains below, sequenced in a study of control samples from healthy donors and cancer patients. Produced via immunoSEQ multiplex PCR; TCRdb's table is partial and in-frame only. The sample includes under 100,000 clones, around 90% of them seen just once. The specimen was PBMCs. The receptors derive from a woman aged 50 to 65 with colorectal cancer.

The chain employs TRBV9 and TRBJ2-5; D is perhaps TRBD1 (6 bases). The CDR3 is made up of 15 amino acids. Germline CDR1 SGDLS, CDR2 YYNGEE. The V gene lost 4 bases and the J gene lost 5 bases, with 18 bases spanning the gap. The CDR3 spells CASSFSPTGRETQYF. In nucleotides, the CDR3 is TGTGCCAGCAGCTTCTCCCCGACAGGCCGGGAGACCCAGTACTTC.

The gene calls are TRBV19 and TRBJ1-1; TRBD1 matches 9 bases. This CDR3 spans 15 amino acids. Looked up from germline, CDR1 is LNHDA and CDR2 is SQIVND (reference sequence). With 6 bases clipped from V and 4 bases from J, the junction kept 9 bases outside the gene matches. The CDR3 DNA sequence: TGTGCCAGTAGGGCCTGGGACAGGGACGCCACTGAAGCTTTCTTT. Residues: CASRAWDRDATEAFF.

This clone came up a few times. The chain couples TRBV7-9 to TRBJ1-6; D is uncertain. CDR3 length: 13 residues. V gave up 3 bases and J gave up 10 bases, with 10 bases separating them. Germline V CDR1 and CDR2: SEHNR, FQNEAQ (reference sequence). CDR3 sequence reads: CASSFIGGSPLHF. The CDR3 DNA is TGTGCCAGCAGCTTTATCGGCGGCTCACCCCTCCACTTT.

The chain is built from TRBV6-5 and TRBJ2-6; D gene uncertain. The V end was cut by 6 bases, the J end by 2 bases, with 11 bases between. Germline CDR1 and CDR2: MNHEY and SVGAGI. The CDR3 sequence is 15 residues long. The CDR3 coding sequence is TGTGCCAGCAGGATTTCTGGGGCTGGGGCCAACGTCCTGACTTTC. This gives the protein CASRISGAGANVLTF.

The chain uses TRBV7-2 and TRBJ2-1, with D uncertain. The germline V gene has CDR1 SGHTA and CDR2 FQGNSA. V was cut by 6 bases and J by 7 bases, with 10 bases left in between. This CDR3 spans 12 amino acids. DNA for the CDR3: TGTGCCAGCAGGTTGAGGCTAAATGAGCAGTTCTTC. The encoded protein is CASRLRLNEQFF. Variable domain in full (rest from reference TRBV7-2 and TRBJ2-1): GAGVSQSPSNKVTEKGKDVELRCDPISGHTALYWYRQSLGQGLEFLIYFQGNSAPDKSGLPSDRFSAERTGGSVSTLTIQRTQQEDSAVYLCASRLRLNEQFFGPGTRLTVL.

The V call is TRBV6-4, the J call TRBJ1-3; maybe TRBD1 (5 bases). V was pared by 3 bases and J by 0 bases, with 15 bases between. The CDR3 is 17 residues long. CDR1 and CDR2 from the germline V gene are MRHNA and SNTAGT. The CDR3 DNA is TGTGCCAGCAGTGAAGGTGACAGTGGGCACTCTGGAAACACCATATATTTT. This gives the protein CASSEGDSGHSGNTIYF.

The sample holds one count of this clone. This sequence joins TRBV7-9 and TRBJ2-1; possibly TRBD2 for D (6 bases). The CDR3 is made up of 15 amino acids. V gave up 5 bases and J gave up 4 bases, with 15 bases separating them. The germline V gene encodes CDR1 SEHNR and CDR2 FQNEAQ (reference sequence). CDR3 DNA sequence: TGTGCCAGCAGCCCACTGGCGGGGCTGTACAATGAGCAGTTCTTC. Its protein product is CASSPLAGLYNEQFF. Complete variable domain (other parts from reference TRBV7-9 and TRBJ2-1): DTGVSQNPRHKITKRGQNVTFRCDPISEHNRLYWYRQTLGQGPEFLTYFQNEAQLEKSRLLSDRFSAERPKGSFSTLEIQRTEQGDSAMYLCASSPLAGLYNEQFFGPGTRLTVL.

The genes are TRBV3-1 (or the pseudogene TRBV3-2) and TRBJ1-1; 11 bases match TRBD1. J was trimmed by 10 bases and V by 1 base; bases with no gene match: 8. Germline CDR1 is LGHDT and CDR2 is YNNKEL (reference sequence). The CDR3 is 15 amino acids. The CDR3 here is CASSQAGTGGVGAFF. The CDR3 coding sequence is TGTGCCAGCAGCCAAGCCGGGACAGGGGGGGTTGGAGCTTTCTTT.

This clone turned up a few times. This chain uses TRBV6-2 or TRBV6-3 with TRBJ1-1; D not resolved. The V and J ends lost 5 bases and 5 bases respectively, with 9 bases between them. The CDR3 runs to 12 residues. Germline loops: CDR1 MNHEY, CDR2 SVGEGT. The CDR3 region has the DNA TGTGCCAGCAGTATCAGTGGAACTGAAGCTTTCTTT. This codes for CASSISGTEAFF.

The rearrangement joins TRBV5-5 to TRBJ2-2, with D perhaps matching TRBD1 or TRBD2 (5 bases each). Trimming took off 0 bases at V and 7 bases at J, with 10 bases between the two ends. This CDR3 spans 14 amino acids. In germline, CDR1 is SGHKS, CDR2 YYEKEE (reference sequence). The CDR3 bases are TGTGCCAGCAGCTTGGGACCGGGGCACGGGGAGCTGTTTTTT. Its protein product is CASSLGPGHGELFF.

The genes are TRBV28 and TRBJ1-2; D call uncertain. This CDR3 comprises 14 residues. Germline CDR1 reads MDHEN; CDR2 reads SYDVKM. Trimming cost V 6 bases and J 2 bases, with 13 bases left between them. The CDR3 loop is CASSLMVRNYGYTF. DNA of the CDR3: TGTGCCAGCAGCCTCATGGTCAGAAACTATGGCTACACCTTC.

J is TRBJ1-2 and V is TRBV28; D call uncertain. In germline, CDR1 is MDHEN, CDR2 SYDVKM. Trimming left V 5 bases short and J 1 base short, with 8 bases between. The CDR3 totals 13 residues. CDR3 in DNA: TGTGCCAGCAGTCCGGGGATTAACTATGGCTACACCTTC. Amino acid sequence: CASSPGINYGYTF.

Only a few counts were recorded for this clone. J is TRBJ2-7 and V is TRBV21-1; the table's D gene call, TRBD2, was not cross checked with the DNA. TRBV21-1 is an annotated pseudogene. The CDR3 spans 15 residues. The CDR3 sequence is CASSRWGGLSYEQYV. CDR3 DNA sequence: TGTGCCAGCAGCAGATGGGGAGGCCTCTCCTACGAGCAGTACGTC.

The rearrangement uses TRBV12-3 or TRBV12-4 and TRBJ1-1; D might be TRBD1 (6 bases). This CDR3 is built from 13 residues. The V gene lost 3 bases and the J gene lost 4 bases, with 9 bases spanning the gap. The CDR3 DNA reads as TGTGCCAGCAGTTTGGGGGCTACCACTGAAGCTTTCTTT. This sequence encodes CASSLGATTEAFF.

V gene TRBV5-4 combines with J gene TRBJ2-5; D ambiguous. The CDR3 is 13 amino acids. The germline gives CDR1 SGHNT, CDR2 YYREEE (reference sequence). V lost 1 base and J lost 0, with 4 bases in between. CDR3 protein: CASSLKNQETQYF. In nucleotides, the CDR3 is TGTGCCAGCAGCTTGAAAAACCAAGAGACCCAGTACTTC.

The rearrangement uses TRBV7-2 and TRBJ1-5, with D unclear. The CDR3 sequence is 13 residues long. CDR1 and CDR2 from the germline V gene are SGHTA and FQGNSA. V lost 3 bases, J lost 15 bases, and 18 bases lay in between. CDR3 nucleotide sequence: TGTGCCAGCAGCTTTTCCGGAGCCTATATTTTGCATTTT. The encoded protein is CASSFSGAYILHF. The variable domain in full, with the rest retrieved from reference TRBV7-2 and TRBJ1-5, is GAGVSQSPSNKVTEKGKDVELRCDPISGHTALYWYRQSLGQGLEFLIYFQGNSAPDKSGLPSDRFSAERTGGSVSTLTIQRTQQEDSAVYLCASSFSGAYILHFGDGTRLSIL.

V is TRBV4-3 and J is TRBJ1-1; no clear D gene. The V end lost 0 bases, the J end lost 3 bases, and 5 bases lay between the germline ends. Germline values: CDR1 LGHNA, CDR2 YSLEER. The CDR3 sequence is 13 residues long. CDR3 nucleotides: TGCGCCAGCAGCCAAGACGTAGACACTGAAGCTTTCTTT. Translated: CASSQDVDTEAFF.

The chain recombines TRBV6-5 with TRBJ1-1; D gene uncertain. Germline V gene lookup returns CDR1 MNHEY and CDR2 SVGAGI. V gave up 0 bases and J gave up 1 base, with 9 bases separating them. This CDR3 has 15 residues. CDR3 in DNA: TGTGCCAGCAGTTACTCGAGGCTGGGGAACACTGAAGCTTTCTTT. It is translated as CASSYSRLGNTEAFF.

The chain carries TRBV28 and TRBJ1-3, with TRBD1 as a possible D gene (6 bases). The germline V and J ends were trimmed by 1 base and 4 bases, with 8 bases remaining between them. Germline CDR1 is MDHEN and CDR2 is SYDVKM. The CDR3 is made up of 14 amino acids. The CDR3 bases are TGTGCCAGCAGTTTATACAGGGAGGGAAACACCATATATTTT. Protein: CASSLYREGNTIYF.

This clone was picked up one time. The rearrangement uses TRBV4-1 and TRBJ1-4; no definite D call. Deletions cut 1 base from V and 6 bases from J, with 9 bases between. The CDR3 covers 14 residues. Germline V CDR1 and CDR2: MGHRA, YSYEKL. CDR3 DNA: TGCGCCAGCAGCCAAGGTAGGGCCGATGAAAAACTGTTTTTT. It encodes CASSQGRADEKLFF.

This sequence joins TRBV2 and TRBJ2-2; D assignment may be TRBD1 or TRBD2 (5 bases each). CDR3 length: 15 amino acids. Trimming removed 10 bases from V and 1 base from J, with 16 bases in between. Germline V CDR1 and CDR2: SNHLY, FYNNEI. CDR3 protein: CATVGGAMNTGELFF. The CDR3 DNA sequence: TGTGCCACCGTTGGGGGAGCCATGAACACCGGGGAGCTGTTTTTT.

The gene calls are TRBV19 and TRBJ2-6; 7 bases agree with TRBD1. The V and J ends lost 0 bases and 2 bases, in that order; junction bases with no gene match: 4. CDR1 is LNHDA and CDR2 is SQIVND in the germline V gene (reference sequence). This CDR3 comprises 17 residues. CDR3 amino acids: CASSIDKTGAGANVLTF. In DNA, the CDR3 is TGTGCCAGTAGTATAGATAAAACAGGGGCTGGGGCCAACGTCCTGACTTTC.

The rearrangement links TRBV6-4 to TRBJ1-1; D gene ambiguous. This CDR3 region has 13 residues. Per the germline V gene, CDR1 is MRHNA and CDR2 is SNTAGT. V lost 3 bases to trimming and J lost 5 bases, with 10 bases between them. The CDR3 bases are TGTGCCAGCAGTGATTTCTCTGGAACTGAAGCTTTCTTT. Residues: CASSDFSGTEAFF.

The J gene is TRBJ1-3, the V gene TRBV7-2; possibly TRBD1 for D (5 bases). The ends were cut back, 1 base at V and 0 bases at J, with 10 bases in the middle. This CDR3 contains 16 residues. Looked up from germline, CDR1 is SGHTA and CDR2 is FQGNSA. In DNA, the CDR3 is TGTGCCAGCAGCTTAGTAGGGACGAGCTCTGGAAACACCATATATTTT. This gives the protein CASSLVGTSSGNTIYF.

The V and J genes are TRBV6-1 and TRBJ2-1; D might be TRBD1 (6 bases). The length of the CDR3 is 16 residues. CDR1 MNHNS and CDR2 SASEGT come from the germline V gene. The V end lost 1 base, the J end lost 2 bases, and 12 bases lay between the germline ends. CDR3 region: CASSEVRDIPYNEQFF. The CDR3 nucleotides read TGTGCCAGCAGTGAAGTCAGGGACATACCCTACAATGAGCAGTTCTTC.

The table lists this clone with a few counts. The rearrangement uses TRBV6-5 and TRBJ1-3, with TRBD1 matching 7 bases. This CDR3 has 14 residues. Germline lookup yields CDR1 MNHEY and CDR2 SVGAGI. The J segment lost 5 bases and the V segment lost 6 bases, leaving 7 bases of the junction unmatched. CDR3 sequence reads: CASRPGQMRNTIYF. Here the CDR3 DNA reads TGTGCCAGCAGGCCGGGACAGATGAGAAACACCATATATTTT.

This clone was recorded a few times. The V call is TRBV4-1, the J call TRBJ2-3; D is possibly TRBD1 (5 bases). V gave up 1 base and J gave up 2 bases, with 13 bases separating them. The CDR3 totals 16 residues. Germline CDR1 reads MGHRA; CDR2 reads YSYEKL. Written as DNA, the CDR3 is TGCGCCAGCAGCCAAGTGGACATGGGCCTCACAGATACGCAGTATTTT. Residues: CASSQVDMGLTDTQYF.